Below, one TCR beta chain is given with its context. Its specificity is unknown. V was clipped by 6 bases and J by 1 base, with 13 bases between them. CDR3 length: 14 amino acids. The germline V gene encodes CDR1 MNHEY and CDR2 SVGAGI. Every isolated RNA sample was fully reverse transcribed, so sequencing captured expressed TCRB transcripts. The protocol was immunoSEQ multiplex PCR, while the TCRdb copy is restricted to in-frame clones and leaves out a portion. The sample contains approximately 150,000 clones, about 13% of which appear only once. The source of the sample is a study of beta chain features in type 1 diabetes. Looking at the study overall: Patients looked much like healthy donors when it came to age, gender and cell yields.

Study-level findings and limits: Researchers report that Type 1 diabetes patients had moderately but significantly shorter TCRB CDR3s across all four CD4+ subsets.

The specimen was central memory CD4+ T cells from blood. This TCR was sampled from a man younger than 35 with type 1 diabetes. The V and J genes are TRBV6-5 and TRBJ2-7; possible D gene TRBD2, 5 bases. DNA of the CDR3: TGTGCCAGCAGAGAGGGTCCTTCATCCTACGAGCAGTACTTC. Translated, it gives CASREGPSSYEQYF.